These T cell receptor beta chains were read from a single sample in a study of T cells expressing NK-cell markers. TCRdb re-called the 5' RACE reads and catalogs CDR3 proteins one per entry, DNA excluded. Recorded for this sample: 300,000 to 500,000 distinct CDR3 sequences. The sample taken for sequencing was blood T cells: a sorted CD56 or NKG2C T cell subset, CD4+ or CD8+ T cells, or bulk PBMC T cells (not recorded which). These receptors all stem from a woman between 50 and 59 years old in good health. Each CDR3 is given with its conserved first and last residue.

V	J	CDR3
TRBV12-3/TRBV12-4	TRBJ1-1	CASSFVAARAFF
TRBV9	TRBJ2-5	CASSAGQGQETQYF
TRBV29-1	TRBJ1-1	CSVERQNRGTEAFF
TRBV24-1	TRBJ2-6	CATSGTSGTNVLTF
TRBV5-1	TRBJ2-1	CASSQRSGLSLNEQFF
TRBV27	TRBJ2-1	CASSRNGHEQFF
TRBV12-3/TRBV12-4	TRBJ1-6	CASRAILIESPLHF
TRBV24-1	TRBJ2-1	CATSDQWTGDLDEQFF
TRBV9	TRBJ2-1	CASSVVPSRFSYNEQFF
TRBV5-5	TRBJ2-1	CASSFWASGRISSYNEQFF
TRBV28	TRBJ2-7	CASSLSGGGSLYEQYF
TRBV5-1	TRBJ1-5	CASSSNRQGYGHF
TRBV5-1	TRBJ2-7	CASSPGTGEAEQYF
TRBV20-1	TRBJ2-7	CSARDRGASGEQYF
TRBV5-1	TRBJ2-7	CASSLLGSPRSEQYF
TRBV6-5	TRBJ1-1	CASTKRANTEAFF
TRBV18	TRBJ1-1	CASSPAGVMDTEAFF
TRBV20-1	TRBJ2-7	CSATPGTGIGSSYEQYF
TRBV6-1	TRBJ2-5	CASRTQFGRQETQYF
TRBV3-1	TRBJ2-1	CASSQLGRHDSYNEQFF
TRBV28	TRBJ1-1	CASSLTSRLNTEAFF
TRBV25-1	TRBJ1-3	CASSEYKTPSGNTIYF
TRBV4-1	TRBJ1-1	CASSQEQSQGGTHTEAFF
TRBV3-1	TRBJ2-1	CASSQWGLAGSNEQFF
TRBV5-1	TRBJ2-2	CASSMDEDGELFF
TRBV2	TRBJ2-5	CASSVGPRAHQETQYF
TRBV11-2	TRBJ2-1	CASSLGLGGPSWNEQFF
TRBV30	TRBJ2-2	CAWSVGGHTGELFF
TRBV7-9	TRBJ1-2	CASSLATSRNYGYTF
TRBV4-1	TRBJ2-2	CASSQDETSWRELFF
TRBV7-3	TRBJ2-3	CASSLGVAGATDTQYF
TRBV5-1	TRBJ2-2	CASSSGTSTGELFF
TRBV15	TRBJ2-1	CATSDRLSGVWQFF
TRBV14	TRBJ2-5	CASSRPGLLYQETQYF
TRBV12-3/TRBV12-4	TRBJ2-3	CASSTPRGLAGRDTQYF
TRBV5-1	TRBJ2-6	CASKDGNSGANVLTF
TRBV7-6	TRBJ2-4	CASSLEREGNIQYF
TRBV20-1	TRBJ2-1	CSASHSSGNEQFF
TRBV5-1	TRBJ2-1	CASSSGLGKGRAGNNEQFF
TRBV13	TRBJ2-3	CASSLTQATVPYTDTQYF
TRBV29-1	TRBJ2-1	CSVEEQPVNEQFF
TRBV5-4	TRBJ2-5	CASSETSQETQYF